The 3 T cell receptor beta chains given below trace back to one sample, sequenced in a study of T cell repertoires in cytomegalovirus infection (dated by TCRdb to about 2019). What these receptors recognize is not known. The sample's treatment or condition label, decoded: in vitro stimulation with specific CMV peptide epitopes to enrich CMV-specific T cells. The sequencer listed for this sample is Illumina HiSeq 1500. TCRdb passed the public sequencing reads through fastp at Q25 and MiXCR, retaining productive beta sequences. When rows share a CDR3 protein, they turn into one entry using the most common DNA and genes. This sample is represented by a few hundred thousand distinct CDR3 sequences; around two fifths of them were singletons. Around 46% of the sample is in the top ten clones. The specimen comprised cultured PBMCs, sampled from culture after CMV antigen stimulation. These receptors were taken from a human donor in good health (CMV status not recorded). Some clones in this sample may be carry-over from other donors' samples.

The V gene is TRBV5-1, the J gene TRBJ2-5; D may correspond to TRBD1 or TRBD2 (5 bases each). CDR3 size: 14 residues. CDR1 and CDR2 (germline): SGHRS, YFSETQ. The V and J ends lost 4 bases and 2 bases respectively, with 12 bases between them. The CDR3 DNA follows: TGCGCCAGCAGCCGAGGGGCGGTACAAGAGACCCAGTACTTC. Protein sequence: CASSRGAVQETQYF.

This rearrangement joins TRBV7-9 to TRBJ2-7; D is perhaps TRBD2 (6 bases). This CDR3 has 15 amino acids. V shed 0 bases and J shed 2 bases, with 11 bases lying between them. In germline, CDR1 is SEHNR, CDR2 FQNEAQ (reference sequence). The DNA of the CDR3 is TGTGCCAGCAGCTTAGCGAGGGCGGGAACCTACGAGCAGTACTTC. It is translated as CASSLARAGTYEQYF.

This clonotype came up a few times. The chain uses TRBV12-3 or TRBV12-4 and TRBJ2-5, with 9 positions matching TRBD2. There are 16 residues in the CDR3. V lost 4 bases to trimming and J lost 1 base; unmatched junction nucleotides: 7. CDR3 residues: CASSSNLAGSQETQYF. CDR3 nucleotide sequence: TGTGCCAGCAGTTCCAACCTAGCGGGGTCCCAAGAGACCCAGTACTTC.